Listed below are T cell receptor beta chains from one sample, sequenced in a study of CD8 T cells in ankylosing spondylitis. TCRdb passed the 5' RACE reads through MiXCR, listing each CDR3 protein once. The sample shows 390,000 or so distinct CDR3 sequences, about a fifth of them seen only once. The material sequenced was blood, either unsorted or a sorted T cell fraction (not recorded which). Receptors originate from a male donor with ankylosing spondylitis. The CDR3 runs from the conserved cysteine through the conserved F or W. D genes are given only for firm matches. Clone sizes are given selectively: once, few, many, or a class where the clone is expanded.

cdr3_aa: CASSLSQGAGEQYF
cdr3_nt: TGTGCCAGCAGCTTATCCCAGGGGGCAGGAGAGCAGTACTTC
d_call: TRBD1
v_call: TRBV7-6
cdr3_length: 14
clone_size: -
j_call: TRBJ2-7

cdr3_aa: CASSLDNYYEQYF
cdr3_nt: TGTGCCAGCAGCTTGGACAATTACTACGAGCAGTACTTC
d_call: -
v_call: TRBV7-9
cdr3_length: 13
clone_size: few
j_call: TRBJ2-7

cdr3_aa: CSVSAPVDTGELFF
cdr3_nt: TGCAGCGTGTCGGCCCCCGTTGACACCGGGGAGCTGTTTTTT
d_call: -
v_call: TRBV29-1
cdr3_length: 14
clone_size: -
j_call: TRBJ2-2

cdr3_aa: CSAPDRFPYEQYF
cdr3_nt: TGCAGTGCTCCGGACAGGTTTCCCTACGAGCAGTACTTC
d_call: TRBD1
v_call: TRBV20-1
cdr3_length: 13
clone_size: once
j_call: TRBJ2-7

cdr3_aa: CASRGALTAQYF
cdr3_nt: TGTGCCAGCAGGGGGGCCCTCACGGCCCAGTACTTC
d_call: -
v_call: TRBV27
cdr3_length: 12
clone_size: few
j_call: TRBJ2-5

cdr3_aa: CATGRSTDGYTF
cdr3_nt: TGTGCCACCGGCCGCTCGACGGATGGCTACACCTTC
d_call: -
v_call: TRBV28
cdr3_length: 12
clone_size: few
j_call: TRBJ1-2

cdr3_aa: CNPHPGGERNTIYF
cdr3_nt: TGCAATCCCCACCCAGGGGGGGAAAGAAACACCATATATTTT
d_call: TRBD1
v_call: TRBV20-1
cdr3_length: 14
clone_size: -
j_call: TRBJ1-3

cdr3_aa: CSAELAGYSYEQYF
cdr3_nt: TGCAGTGCTGAGCTAGCGGGGTACTCCTACGAGCAGTACTTC
d_call: TRBD2
v_call: TRBV20-1
cdr3_length: 14
clone_size: -
j_call: TRBJ2-7

cdr3_aa: CASSLTDSGEQYF
cdr3_nt: TGTGCCAGCAGTTTAACGGATTCGGGGGAGCAGTACTTC
d_call: -
v_call: TRBV12-3/TRBV12-4
cdr3_length: 13
clone_size: -
j_call: TRBJ2-7

cdr3_aa: CASGGQGTYEQYF
cdr3_nt: TGTGCCAGCGGTGGACAGGGTACCTACGAGCAGTACTTC
d_call: TRBD1
v_call: TRBV25-1
cdr3_length: 13
clone_size: few
j_call: TRBJ2-7

cdr3_aa: CASSLGASGSAKNIQYF
cdr3_nt: TGTGCCAGCAGCTTAGGGGCTAGCGGGAGCGCCAAAAACATTCAGTACTTC
d_call: TRBD2
v_call: TRBV7-2
cdr3_length: 17
clone_size: -
j_call: TRBJ2-4

cdr3_aa: CASSSTPSRPGNIQYF
cdr3_nt: TGTGCCAGCAGCTCAACCCCCTCGCGCCCGGGAAACATTCAGTACTTC
d_call: -
v_call: TRBV5-5
cdr3_length: 16
clone_size: few
j_call: TRBJ2-4

cdr3_aa: CASSLGRAQWYEQYF
cdr3_nt: TGTGCCAGCAGCTTGGGTCGGGCACAATGGTACGAGCAGTACTTC
d_call: -
v_call: TRBV5-6
cdr3_length: 15
clone_size: -
j_call: TRBJ2-7

cdr3_aa: CASSYGTGSVGNTIYF
cdr3_nt: TGTGCCAGCAGCTATGGGACAGGCTCTGTCGGAAACACCATATATTTT
d_call: TRBD1
v_call: TRBV7-2
cdr3_length: 16
clone_size: few
j_call: TRBJ1-3

cdr3_aa: CASSLVSTAWFEQFF
cdr3_nt: TGCGCCAGCAGCTTGGTTTCGACTGCGTGGTTTGAGCAGTTCTTC
d_call: -
v_call: TRBV5-1
cdr3_length: 15
clone_size: -
j_call: TRBJ2-1

cdr3_aa: CSARDMRDERGYGYTF
cdr3_nt: TGCAGTGCTAGAGATATGAGGGACGAACGGGGCTATGGCTACACCTTC
d_call: -
v_call: TRBV20-1
cdr3_length: 16
clone_size: -
j_call: TRBJ1-2

cdr3_aa: CASKKSGRATDTQYF
cdr3_nt: TGTGCCAGCAAAAAGAGCGGGAGGGCCACAGATACGCAGTATTTT
d_call: TRBD2
v_call: TRBV7-3
cdr3_length: 15
clone_size: few
j_call: TRBJ2-3

cdr3_aa: CASTYPEGRGGYSNQPQHF
cdr3_nt: TGTGCCAGCACTTACCCTGAAGGCCGAGGGGGTTATAGCAATCAGCCCCAGCATTTT
d_call: -
v_call: TRBV28
cdr3_length: 19
clone_size: few
j_call: TRBJ1-5

cdr3_aa: CASSYWLAGQNEQYF
cdr3_nt: TGTGCCAGCAGTTATTGGCTAGCGGGACAAAACGAGCAGTACTTC
d_call: TRBD2
v_call: TRBV6-2/TRBV6-3
cdr3_length: 15
clone_size: -
j_call: TRBJ2-7

cdr3_aa: CASSQLSFYEQYF
cdr3_nt: TGTGCCAGCAGCCAATTATCTTTTTACGAGCAGTACTTC
d_call: -
v_call: TRBV3-1
cdr3_length: 13
clone_size: -
j_call: TRBJ2-7

cdr3_aa: CASSQDWLARVGANVLTF
cdr3_nt: TGTGCCAGCAGCCAAGATTGGTTGGCCAGGGTTGGGGCCAACGTCCTGACTTTC
d_call: -
v_call: TRBV14
cdr3_length: 18
clone_size: -
j_call: TRBJ2-6

cdr3_aa: CASSQVYTSSLNTEAFF
cdr3_nt: TGCGCCAGCAGCCAAGTGTACACATCTTCATTAAACACTGAAGCTTTCTTT
d_call: -
v_call: TRBV4-3
cdr3_length: 17
clone_size: few
j_call: TRBJ1-1

cdr3_aa: CASSRRTGFNQPQHF
cdr3_nt: TGTGCCAGCAGCAGACGGACAGGGTTCAATCAGCCCCAGCATTTT
d_call: TRBD1
v_call: TRBV5-8
cdr3_length: 15
clone_size: few
j_call: TRBJ1-5